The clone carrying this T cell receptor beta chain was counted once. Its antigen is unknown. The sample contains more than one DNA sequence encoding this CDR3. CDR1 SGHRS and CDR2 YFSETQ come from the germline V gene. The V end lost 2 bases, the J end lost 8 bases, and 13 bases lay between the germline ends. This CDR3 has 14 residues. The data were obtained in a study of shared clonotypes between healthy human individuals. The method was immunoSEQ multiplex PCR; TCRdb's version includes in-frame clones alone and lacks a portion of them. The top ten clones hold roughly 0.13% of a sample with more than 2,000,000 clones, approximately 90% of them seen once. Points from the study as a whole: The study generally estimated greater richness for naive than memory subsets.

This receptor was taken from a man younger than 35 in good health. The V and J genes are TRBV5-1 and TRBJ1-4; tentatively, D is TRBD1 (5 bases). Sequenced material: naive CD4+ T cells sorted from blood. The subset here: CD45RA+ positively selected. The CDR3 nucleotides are TGCGCCAGCAGCTTCGGGCAGGGCCGGGAAAAACTGTTTTTT. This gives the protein CASSFGQGREKLFF.